These T cell receptor beta chains were read from a single sample in a study of T cells in pancreatic ductal adenocarcinoma. Clones were sequenced by immunoSEQ multiplex PCR, and TCRdb holds only the in-frame ones, with some missing. The table has approximately 19,000 clones, about 90% seen once; the top ten hold approximately 1%. Sequenced material: PBMCs. The receptor set was obtained from a human donor with pancreatic ductal adenocarcinoma. Both conserved end residues are part of each CDR3. D genes are given only for firm matches. Clone size is given for some rows only: seen once, a few or many times, or a class if the clone is expanded.

d_gene	abundance	v_gene	j_gene	CDR3nt	CDR3aa
NA	NA	TRBV7-8	TRBJ2-5	TGTGCCAGCAGCCCTATCCCAGAGACGGGTCCGCTCCAAGAGACCCAGTACTTC	CASSPIPETGPLQETQYF
NA	NA	TRBV28	TRBJ2-3	TGTGCCAGCAGTTTGGTCGCATGGGGTAGGGGAGGCGGCACAGATACGCAGTATTTT	CASSLVAWGRGGGTDTQYF
NA	NA	TRBV5-6	TRBJ1-1	TGTGCCAGCAGCTGGCTCATTATCGACACTGAAGCTTTCTTT	CASSWLIIDTEAFF
NA	NA	TRBV5-4	TRBJ2-3	TGTGCCAGCGGGGGAGGGGGAGCCGGGAGAGATACGCAGTATTTT	CASGGGGAGRDTQYF
TRBD1	NA	TRBV7-2	TRBJ1-1	TGTGCCAGCAGCGGGCGACAGGGGGCGAGAGCTTTCTTT	CASSGRQGARAFF
NA	NA	TRBV13	TRBJ2-3	TGTGCCAGCAGCCGGAGACAGAGTGCAGATACGCAGTATTTT	CASSRRQSADTQYF
TRBD1	few	TRBV7-2	TRBJ2-1	TGTGCCAGCAGCTTTGTACAGGGGGGTAGTGAGCAGTTCTTC	CASSFVQGGSEQFF
NA	NA	TRBV11-3	TRBJ1-5	TGTGCCAGCAGCTTAGACAGTAGCAATCAGCCCCAGCATTTT	CASSLDSSNQPQHF
NA	NA	TRBV18	TRBJ1-3	TGTGCCAGCCAACTGACAGGACAAACTGGAAACACCATATATTTT	CASQLTGQTGNTIYF
TRBD1	NA	TRBV29-1	TRBJ2-3	TGCAGCGTTGCGGACAGGGGGCGAGGAGATACGCAGTATTTT	CSVADRGRGDTQYF
TRBD1	NA	TRBV18	TRBJ1-1	TGTGCCAGCTCACCTACAGGGGCCTACACTGAAGCTTTCTTT	CASSPTGAYTEAFF
TRBD2	NA	TRBV5-1	TRBJ2-5	TGCGCCAGCACTGGGCTAGCGGGGCAAGAGACCCAGTACTTC	CASTGLAGQETQYF
NA	NA	TRBV9	TRBJ1-1	TGTGCCAGCAGCGTTGGAGAGATGAACACTGAAGCTTTCTTT	CASSVGEMNTEAFF
NA	NA	TRBV7-9	TRBJ2-3	TGTGCCAGCAGTCCCTATAGCCGGCAAGGGGCGTCTACAGATACGCAGTATTTT	CASSPYSRQGASTDTQYF
TRBD1	NA	TRBV7-9	TRBJ1-1	TGTGCCAGCATCCCGACAGGGACTCTCACTGAAGCTTTCTTT	CASIPTGTLTEAFF
NA	NA	TRBV5-4	TRBJ1-6	TGTGCCAGCAGCTTCGGGGACAAATTTTCACCCCTCCACTTT	CASSFGDKFSPLHF
TRBD1	NA	TRBV6-1	TRBJ2-3	TGTGCCAGCAGTTTCCCCGGGACAGGGCCCGATACGCAGTATTTT	CASSFPGTGPDTQYF
NA	NA	TRBV27	TRBJ1-1	TGTGCCAGCAGTCGAGAGGCCGGCACTGAAGCTTTCTTT	CASSREAGTEAFF
NA	NA	TRBV19	TRBJ1-5	TGTGCCAGTAGTACGGACAGAACATATAGCAATCAGCCCCAGCATTTT	CASSTDRTYSNQPQHF
NA	NA	TRBV5-1	TRBJ2-7	TGCGCCAGCAGCTTACAGGGATACGAGCAGTACTTC	CASSLQGYEQYF
TRBD1	NA	TRBV18	TRBJ2-4	TGTGCCAGCTCACCACCGAACAGGGGGCAGGTCAAAAACATTCAGTACTTC	CASSPPNRGQVKNIQYF
NA	NA	TRBV7-2	TRBJ2-5	TGTGCCAGCAGCTTTAGGGGGGAGACCCAGTACTTC	CASSFRGETQYF
NA	NA	TRBV4-3	TRBJ2-3	TGCGCCAGCAGCTCTACGGGACTGGGCACAGATACGCAGTATTTT	CASSSTGLGTDTQYF
NA	NA	TRBV7-8	TRBJ1-1	TGTGCCAGCAGCTTTTCTAAAGCTGAAGCTTTCTTT	CASSFSKAEAFF